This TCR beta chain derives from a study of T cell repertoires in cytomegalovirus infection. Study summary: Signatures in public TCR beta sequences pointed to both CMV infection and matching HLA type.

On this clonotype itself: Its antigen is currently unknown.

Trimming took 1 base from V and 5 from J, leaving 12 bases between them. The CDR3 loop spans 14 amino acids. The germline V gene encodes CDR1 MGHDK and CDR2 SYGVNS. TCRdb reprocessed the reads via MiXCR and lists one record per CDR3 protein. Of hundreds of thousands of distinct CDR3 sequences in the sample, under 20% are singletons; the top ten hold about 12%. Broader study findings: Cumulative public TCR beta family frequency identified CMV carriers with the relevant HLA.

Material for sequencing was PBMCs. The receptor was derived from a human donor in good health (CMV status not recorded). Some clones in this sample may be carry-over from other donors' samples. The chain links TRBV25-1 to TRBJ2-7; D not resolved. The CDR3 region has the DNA TGTGCCAGCAGTGAATCCTGGGGTAGCAACGAGCAGTACTTC. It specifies CASSESWGSNEQYF.